Presented here are 4 T cell receptor beta chains from one specimen sequenced in a study of shared clonotypes between healthy human individuals. Measured with immunoSEQ multiplex PCR; TCRdb has only the in-frame clones, and not every one. This table holds 2 million to 2.5 million clones, 85% to 95% found once. The specimen sequenced was naive CD4+ T cells from PBMCs. Described subset: CD45RA+ positively selected. The receptors stem from a man in his late teens or twenties in good health. Some clones in this sample may be carry-over from other donors' samples.

This chain links TRBV6-5 with TRBJ1-4; no definite D call. Deletions cut 6 bases from V and 4 bases from J, with 12 bases between. The CDR3 sequence is 14 residues long. Germline CDR1 reads MNHEY; CDR2 reads SVGAGI. CDR3 in amino acids: CASRPRDFNEKLFF. The CDR3 DNA sequence: TGTGCCAGCAGGCCTCGAGACTTTAATGAAAAACTGTTTTTT.

In DNA form, the CDR3 reads TGCGCCAGCAGCTTAAGTTGGGTGGATGAAAAACTGTTTTTT. Its translation: CASSLSWVDEKLFF. The V gene is TRBV5-1, the J gene TRBJ1-4, with D unclear. From germline, CDR1 is SGHRS and CDR2 YFSETQ. Trimming shortened V by 2 bases and J by 6 bases, and 11 bases separated the two germline ends. CDR3 length equals 14 residues.

The V gene is TRBV27, the J gene TRBJ2-1; weak D call: TRBD1 (5 bases). Trimming took 5 bases from V and 6 from J, leaving 17 bases between them. This CDR3 is 15 amino acids long. The germline CDR1 and CDR2 sequences are MNHEY and SMNVEV (reference sequence). CDR3 sequence reads: CASSTPGQGINEQFF. DNA for the CDR3: TGTGCCAGCAGTACACCAGGACAAGGGATCAATGAGCAGTTCTTC.

CDR3 DNA sequence: TGTGCCAGCAGCTCCCGCGGTCATACGCCTAGCACAGATACGCAGTATTTT. Translated: CASSSRGHTPSTDTQYF. The chain has TRBV7-8 and TRBJ2-3; D not certain. The CDR3 sequence is 17 residues long. Trimming cost V 4 bases and J 0 bases, with 17 bases left between them. Germline CDR1 reads SGHVS; CDR2 reads FQNEAQ.